The present entry profiles one T cell receptor beta chain with its context. This clone turned up a few times. What antigen it recognizes has not been identified. Within one base of it there is no much larger clone, and no base qualities were kept. These data originate in a study of shared clonotypes between healthy human individuals (dated by TCRdb to about 2020). With respect to the entire study: A couple of women and a few men aged 18 to 49 years were included in the cohort. To estimate repertoire size and how much clonotype sharing occurs between individuals, the study deeply sequenced the blood TCR repertoires of about five healthy adults. To increase sequencing depth and limit assay-specific biases, different laboratories used diverse techniques to prepare libraries and sequence TCR repertoires. Between about 0.9 and 8.9 billion PBMCs per donor were obtained by leukapheresis. Overall study results and their limits: Pairwise subsampling led to the expectation that sequencing depth would affect the degree of clonotype sharing among donors. Sampling was restricted to blood, and TCR repertoires in tissues likely differ from the TCR repertoires found in blood. Because the study included only a small number of donors, the genetic and exposure-history diversity represented was limited.

Donors were healthy HIV-negative adults with no recently reported acute infections or vaccinations. All donors were Caucasian adults living in Nashville, Tennessee, USA. For unsorted samples, roughly 90 million PBMCs were counted, and genomic DNA was extracted using the QIAamp DNA Blood Mini kit. After blood collection by leukapheresis, PBMCs were isolated using Ficoll-Histopaque density gradient centrifugation and then cryopreserved in the vapor phase of liquid nitrogen. TCR CDR3 regions were amplified from genomic DNA by multiplex PCR using the deep immunoSEQ assay. Genomic DNA extracted from each cell subset was distributed evenly over all wells of several immunoSEQ 96-well plates, and each plate served as one replicate. For unsorted PBMC, each replicate PCR was loaded with roughly 270 ng genomic DNA, equivalent to tens of thousands of T cell genomes. Genomic DNA from unsorted PBMC was sequenced over ten immunoSEQ deep assay plates. Purified libraries were quantified with a Qubit 3.0 fluorometer, sized on a Bioanalyzer 2100, and re-quantified with the KAPA Library Quantification kit. Every immunoSEQ 96-well plate was sequenced on a dedicated single-read 150-cycle Illumina NextSeq 550 flow cell. Processing in the source paper ran as follows. Because the immunoSEQ output held only junctional sequences and lacked quality scores, the filtering could not match the filtering applied to full-length reads. To assign V/J genes and CDR3, sequences were annotated using PyIR, a Python wrapper for IgBLAST v1.9, with IMGT germline references. Any read was removed if the V/J assignment was weak (E-value above 1e-6), the CDR3 was missing, or the read contained stop codons, out-of-frame junctions, or ambiguous translated residues. V3J clonotypes were defined as sequences sharing an identical inferred V gene, J gene, and CDR3 amino acid sequence. The percentage overlap between two repertoires was calculated by dividing the number of shared unique clonotypes by the size of the smaller repertoire. Repertoire richness was assessed with RTK rarefaction, the Chao1 estimator, and Recon v2.1 estimates of unobserved clonotypes. In TCRdb, the immuneACCESS table is reduced to in-frame sequences with V and J assigned. These tables do not hold every clone; where another copy was compared, an unresolved V gene accounts for under half, and the others remain unexplained. That table gives V, J and clone size, and the DNA gave D and trimming. Present in this sample are about half a million clones, 70% to 80% of which were seen just once. In total, the top ten clones hold around 12% of the sample.

The sample consisted of PBMCs. This TCR came from a woman in her thirties or forties in good health. Some clones in this sample may be carry-over from other donors' samples.

Read as DNA, the sequence is TGTGCCAGCAGATCCGGGACGGTGAACACTGAAGCTTTCTTT. It translates to CASRSGTVNTEAFF. The chain couples TRBV27 to TRBJ1-1, with TRBD1 perhaps the D gene, on 5 matching bases. V and J lose 6 bases and 0 bases, and a span of 11 bases separates them. Measured from the cysteine to the phenylalanine, the CDR3 is 14 residues long. Kept here is only the CDR3 DNA, which spans 42 bases and is read in frame from base 1. Taken from the germline V gene (reference sequence), the CDR1 and CDR2 loops are MNHEY and SMNVEV.